This T cell receptor (beta chain) derives from a study of OX40 agonist ivuxolimab in advanced cancers. Generated by immunoSEQ multiplex PCR, the TCRdb table keeps only in-frame clones and is missing some. The sample lists tens of thousands of clones, 85% to 95% seen once, with 0.43% in the top ten. With 3 bases clipped from V and 8 bases from J, the junction kept 7 bases outside the gene matches. Germline V lookup: CDR1 MDHEN, CDR2 SYDVKM. The length of the CDR3 is 14 residues. This TCR came from an adult with an advanced solid tumor such as melanoma, head and neck, liver or kidney cancer. Source: CD4+ or CD8+ T cells sorted from blood, taken in a trial of the OX40 agonist ivuxolimab. The chain carries TRBV28 and TRBJ2-4; 7 nucleotides line up with TRBD2. The CDR3 protein is CASSFAGRGDIQYF. CDR3 DNA: TGTGCCAGCAGTTTCGCTGGCCGGGGGGACATTCAGTACTTC.